The rows below give T cell receptor beta chains drawn from one sample of a study of blood T cell repertoires in COVID-19. Method: immunoSEQ multiplex PCR; TCRdb's copy keeps in-frame clones and lacks some. The repertoire holds a few hundred thousand clones, about 90% seen once, with around 9.6% in the top ten. Sequencing was done on a sample of peripheral blood. Receptors originate from a woman in her 70s with COVID-19, enrolled during active disease. CDR3s include the opening cysteine and the closing phenylalanine or tryptophan. Each record gives: clone size, J gene, V gene, D gene, CDR3 DNA, CDR3 protein. The D gene is left open where the match is weak. Size tells how often a clone was seen (once, few, many) or the class of an expanded clone, and some rows leave it out.

NA	TRBJ1-5	TRBV29-1	NA	TGCAGCGTGTCCCTTCCGGATCAGCCCCAGCATTTT	CSVSLPDQPQHF
NA	TRBJ2-1	TRBV27	TRBD2	TGTGCCAGCAGTTTACTTCGACTAGCGGGTGGGCCCTACAATGAGCAGTTCTTC	CASSLLRLAGGPYNEQFF
NA	TRBJ1-2	TRBV28	NA	TGTGCCAGCACCCTAAATTATGGCTACACCTTC	CASTLNYGYTF
NA	TRBJ2-2	TRBV10-1	TRBD1	TGCGCCAGCAGGGGTTCAGGGGGCTCGGTGGTTACCGGGGAGCTGTTTTTT	CASRGSGGSVVTGELFF
NA	TRBJ2-5	TRBV5-6	NA	TGTGCCAGCAGCTTGGCCCTCCAAGAGACCCAGTACTTC	CASSLALQETQYF
NA	TRBJ1-1	TRBV5-4	NA	TGTGCCAGCAGCTTGGAAAGAGTGAGCGGGGACACTGAAGCTTTCTTT	CASSLERVSGDTEAFF
NA	TRBJ2-7	TRBV6-5	TRBD1	TGTGCCAGCAGTTACGGCAGGGGGTTTTCCTACGAGCAGTACTTC	CASSYGRGFSYEQYF
NA	TRBJ2-1	TRBV2	TRBD2	TGTGCCAGCAGTTTACTAGCGGGAGGCCCCAATGAGCAGTTCTTC	CASSLLAGGPNEQFF
NA	TRBJ2-7	TRBV28	NA	TGTGCCAGCAGTTTTCCGGGGAATGACGAGCAGTACTTC	CASSFPGNDEQYF
NA	TRBJ1-4	TRBV6-5	TRBD1	TGTGCCAGCAGTTACACGGACAGGCAAGGTGAAAAACTGTTTTTT	CASSYTDRQGEKLFF
NA	TRBJ2-5	TRBV20-1	NA	TGCAGTGCCCGCGTGGAGACCCAGTACTTC	CSARVETQYF
NA	TRBJ2-5	TRBV7-9	NA	TGTGCCAGCAGCCCCAAGGCGAGGGCCCTCGGAGAGACCCAGTACTTC	CASSPKARALGETQYF
NA	TRBJ1-3	TRBV4-1	TRBD1	TGCGCCAGCAGCCCCCCTGGGACAGGTGGGGGAAACACCATATATTTT	CASSPPGTGGGNTIYF
NA	TRBJ2-2	TRBV28	NA	TGTGCCAGCAGTAGATCCGGGACTTCGAACACCGGGGAGCTGTTTTTT	CASSRSGTSNTGELFF
NA	TRBJ2-1	TRBV9	NA	TGTGCCAGCACCAACAGCGGGTATGAGCAGTTCTTC	CASTNSGYEQFF
NA	TRBJ2-5	TRBV5-1	TRBD2	TGCGCCAGCAGCTTGAAGACTAGCGGTTTATCCCAAGAGACCCAGTACTTC	CASSLKTSGLSQETQYF
NA	TRBJ2-5	TRBV4-1	NA	TGCGCCAGCAGCCAAGGGCGTGGGGGGACCCAAGAGACCCAGTACTTC	CASSQGRGGTQETQYF
NA	TRBJ2-2	TRBV19	NA	TGTGCCAGTAGTATTCCACCGTCGCGGCTGTTTTTT	CASSIPPSRLFF
NA	TRBJ2-3	TRBV5-4	NA	TGTGCCAGCAGCTTGTCGTCGCTAGGAGCAGATACGCAGTATTTT	CASSLSSLGADTQYF
NA	TRBJ2-1	TRBV9	NA	TGTGCCAGCAGCGTAGGGCTAGCATTGAATGAGCAGTTCTTC	CASSVGLALNEQFF
NA	TRBJ2-2	TRBV6-2/TRBV6-3	TRBD2	TGTGCCAGCAGTTACACGGGACTAGCGGGCGGGGAGCTGTTTTTT	CASSYTGLAGGELFF
NA	TRBJ2-7	TRBV6-2/TRBV6-3	NA	TGTGCCAGCAGTTACGAACAGAGCTCCTACGAGCAGTACTTC	CASSYEQSSYEQYF
NA	TRBJ1-2	TRBV6-6	NA	TGTGCCAGCAGAAAAACAGGGCCCCAGAGTGGCTACACCTTC	CASRKTGPQSGYTF
NA	TRBJ2-2	TRBV7-2	NA	TGTGCCAGCAGCTTGTTCAGGGGATCCCTAAACACCGGGGAGCTGTTTTTT	CASSLFRGSLNTGELFF
NA	TRBJ1-1	TRBV5-6	NA	TGTGCCAGCAGACTGGGGGGGTACACTGAAGCTTTCTTT	CASRLGGYTEAFF
NA	TRBJ2-5	TRBV7-3	NA	TGTGCCAGCAGCGCAGGGGTCAGGGAGACCCAGTACTTC	CASSAGVRETQYF
NA	TRBJ2-5	TRBV19	TRBD1	TGTGCCAGTAGTTCCCCGGGACAGGGGGTAAAGACCCAGTACTTC	CASSSPGQGVKTQYF
NA	TRBJ2-3	TRBV28	TRBD2	TGTGCCACCAATCCTCCCGGTGGGAGGGCCACAGATACGCAGTATTTT	CATNPPGGRATDTQYF
NA	TRBJ1-1	TRBV27	TRBD1	TGTGCCAGCGACGGGACAGGGGTTAGTAGGGGCACTGAAGCTTTCTTT	CASDGTGVSRGTEAFF
NA	TRBJ2-1	TRBV7-6	NA	TGTGCCAGCAGCCCTGCGTGGGGGAGGTACAATGAGCAGTTCTTC	CASSPAWGRYNEQFF
NA	TRBJ1-2	TRBV5-4	NA	TGTGCCAGCAGCCCTGCCAGGTGGGGGGGCGAAAGTAACTATGGCTACACCTTC	CASSPARWGGESNYGYTF
NA	TRBJ2-7	TRBV7-3	NA	TGTGCCAGCAGCCTAAGGCGGGATAGCTACGAGCAGTACTTC	CASSLRRDSYEQYF
NA	TRBJ2-1	TRBV2	TRBD1	TGTGCCAGCAGGCCGGGACAGGGGGCGTACAATGAGCAGTTCTTC	CASRPGQGAYNEQFF
NA	TRBJ2-1	TRBV3-1/TRBV3-2	TRBD2	TGTGCCAGCAGCCATCTTAGGACTAGCGGGAACAATGAGCAGTTCTTC	CASSHLRTSGNNEQFF
few	TRBJ1-3	TRBV30	NA	TGTGCCTGGAGTCCCGGACAAACCGGAAACACCATATATTTT	CAWSPGQTGNTIYF
NA	TRBJ2-6	TRBV18	TRBD1	TGTGCCAGCTCTCGCCTTGACAGGGGGGCCGGGGCCAACGTCCTGACTTTC	CASSRLDRGAGANVLTF
NA	TRBJ2-5	TRBV7-3	NA	TGTGCCAGCAGCTCATGGGGAGACCAAGAGACCCAGTACTTC	CASSSWGDQETQYF
many	TRBJ2-7	TRBV20-1	NA	TGCAGTGCTAGAGCTACCTACGAGCAGTACTTC	CSARATYEQYF
once	TRBJ2-6	TRBV19	NA	TGTGCCAGTAGTATCCCTCCCTCTGGGGCCAACGTCCTGACTTTC	CASSIPPSGANVLTF
NA	TRBJ2-2	TRBV7-3	NA	TGTGCCAGCAGCTTAAAACAGGGACACGGGGAGCTGTTTTTT	CASSLKQGHGELFF